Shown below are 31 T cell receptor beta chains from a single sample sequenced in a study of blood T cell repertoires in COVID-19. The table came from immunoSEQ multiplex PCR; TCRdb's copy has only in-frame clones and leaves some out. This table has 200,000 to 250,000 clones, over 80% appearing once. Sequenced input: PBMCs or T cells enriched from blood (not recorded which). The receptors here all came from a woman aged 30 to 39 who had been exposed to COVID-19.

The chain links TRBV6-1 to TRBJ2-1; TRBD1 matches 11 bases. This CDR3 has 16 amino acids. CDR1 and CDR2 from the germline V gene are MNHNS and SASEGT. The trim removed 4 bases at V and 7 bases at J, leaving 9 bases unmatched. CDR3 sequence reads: CASSGARTGGYNEQFF. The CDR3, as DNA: TGTGCCAGCAGTGGGGCCAGGACAGGGGGCTATAATGAGCAGTTCTTC.

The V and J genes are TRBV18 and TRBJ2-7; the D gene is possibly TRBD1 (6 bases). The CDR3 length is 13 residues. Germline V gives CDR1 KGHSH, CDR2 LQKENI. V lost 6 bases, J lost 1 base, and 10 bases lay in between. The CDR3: CASSQGQSYEQYF. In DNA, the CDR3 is TGTGCCAGCTCCCAAGGACAGTCCTACGAGCAGTACTTC.

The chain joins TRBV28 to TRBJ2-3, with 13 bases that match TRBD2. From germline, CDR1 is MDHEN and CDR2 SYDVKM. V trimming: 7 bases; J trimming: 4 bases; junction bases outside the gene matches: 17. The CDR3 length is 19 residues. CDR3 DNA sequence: TGTGCCAGCACCCTACTTTCGATCGGACTAGCGGGAGAGCCAGATACGCAGTATTTT. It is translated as CASTLLSIGLAGEPDTQYF. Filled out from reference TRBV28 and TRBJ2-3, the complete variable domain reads DVKVTQSSRYLVKRTGEKVFLECVQDMDHENMFWYRQDPGLGLRLIYFSYDVKMKEKGDIPEGYSVSREKKERFSLILESASTNQTSMYLCASTLLSIGLAGEPDTQYFGPGTRLTVL.

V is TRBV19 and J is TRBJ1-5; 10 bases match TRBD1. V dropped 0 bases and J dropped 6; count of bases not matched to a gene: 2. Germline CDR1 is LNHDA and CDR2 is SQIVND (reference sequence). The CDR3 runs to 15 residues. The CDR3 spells CASSIEGTGVQPQHF. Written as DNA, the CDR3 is TGTGCCAGTAGTATAGAAGGGACAGGGGTTCAGCCCCAGCATTTT.

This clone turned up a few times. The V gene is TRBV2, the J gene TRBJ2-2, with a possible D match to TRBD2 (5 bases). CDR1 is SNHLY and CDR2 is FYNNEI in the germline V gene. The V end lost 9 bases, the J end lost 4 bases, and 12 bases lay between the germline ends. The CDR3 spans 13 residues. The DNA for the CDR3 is TGTGCCAGTTCGGAGGAGCTCACCGGGGAGCTGTTTTTT. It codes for CASSEELTGELFF.

CDR3: CASSLRGTQYF. The CDR3 DNA is TGTGCCAGCAGCCTCCGGGGGACCCAGTACTTC. This sequence joins TRBV28 and TRBJ2-5, with D perhaps matching TRBD2 (5 bases). Per germline, CDR1 MDHEN and CDR2 SYDVKM. V lost 6 bases, J lost 7 bases, and 9 bases lay in between. The CDR3 is 11 residues long.

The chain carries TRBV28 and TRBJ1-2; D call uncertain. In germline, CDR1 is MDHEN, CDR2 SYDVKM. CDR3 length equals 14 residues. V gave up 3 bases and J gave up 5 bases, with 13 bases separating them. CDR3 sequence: CASSFVRATYGYTF. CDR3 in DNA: TGTGCCAGCAGTTTTGTGAGGGCGACATATGGCTACACCTTC.

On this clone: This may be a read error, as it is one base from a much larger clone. In DNA form, the CDR3 reads TGTGCCAGCAGTTTGGCGGGGATCTACGAGCAGTACTTC. Residues: CASSLAGIYEQYF. The V gene is TRBV28, the J gene TRBJ2-7; D is perhaps TRBD2 (6 bases). The germline V and J ends were trimmed by 3 bases and 3 bases, with 9 bases remaining between them. CDR1 and CDR2 from the germline V gene are MDHEN and SYDVKM. This CDR3 has 13 amino acids.

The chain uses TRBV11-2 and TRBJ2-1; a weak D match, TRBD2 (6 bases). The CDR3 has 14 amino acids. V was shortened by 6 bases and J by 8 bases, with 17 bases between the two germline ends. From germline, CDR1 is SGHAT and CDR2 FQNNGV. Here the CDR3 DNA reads TGTGCCAGCAGTATCCTTGCAGGGAGGCATGAGCAGTTCTTC. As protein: CASSILAGRHEQFF.

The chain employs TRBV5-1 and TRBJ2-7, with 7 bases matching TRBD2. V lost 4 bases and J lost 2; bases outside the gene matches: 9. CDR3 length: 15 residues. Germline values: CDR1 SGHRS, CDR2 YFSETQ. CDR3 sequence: CASSRDVTSAYEQYF. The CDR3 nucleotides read TGCGCCAGCAGCAGGGACGTAACTAGCGCCTACGAGCAGTACTTC.

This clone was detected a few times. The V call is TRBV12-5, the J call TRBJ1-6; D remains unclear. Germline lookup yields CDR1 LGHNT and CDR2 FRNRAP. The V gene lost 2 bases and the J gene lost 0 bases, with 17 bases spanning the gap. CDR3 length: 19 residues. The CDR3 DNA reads TGTGCTAGTGGTTTGACTTCGGTTTTGCCTGGCTCCTATAATTCACCCCTCCACTTT. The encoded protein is CASGLTSVLPGSYNSPLHF.

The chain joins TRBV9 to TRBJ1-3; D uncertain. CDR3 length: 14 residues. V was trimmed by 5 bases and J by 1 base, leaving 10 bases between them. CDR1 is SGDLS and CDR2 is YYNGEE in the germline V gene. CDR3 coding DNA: TGTGCCAGCAGGGGCACCGATTCTGGAAACACCATATATTTT. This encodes CASRGTDSGNTIYF. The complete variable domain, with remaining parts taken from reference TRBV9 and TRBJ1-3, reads DSGVTQTPKHLITATGQRVTLRCSPRSGDLSVYWYQQSLDQGLQFLIQYYNGEERAKGNILERFSAQQFPDLHSELNLSSLELGDSALYFCASRGTDSGNTIYFGEGSWLTVV.

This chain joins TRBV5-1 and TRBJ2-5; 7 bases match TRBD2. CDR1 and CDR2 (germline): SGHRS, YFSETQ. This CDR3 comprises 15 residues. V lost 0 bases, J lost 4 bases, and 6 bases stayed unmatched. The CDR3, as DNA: TGCGCCAGCAGCTTGGGGACCGGGACTATAGAGACCCAGTACTTC. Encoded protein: CASSLGTGTIETQYF.

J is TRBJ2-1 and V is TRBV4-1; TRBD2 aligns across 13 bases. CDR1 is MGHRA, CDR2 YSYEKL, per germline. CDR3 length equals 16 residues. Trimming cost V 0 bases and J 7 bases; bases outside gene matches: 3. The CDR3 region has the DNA TGCGCCAGCAGCCAAGATCCGGGACTAGCGGGGAATGAGCAGTTCTTC. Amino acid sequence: CASSQDPGLAGNEQFF.

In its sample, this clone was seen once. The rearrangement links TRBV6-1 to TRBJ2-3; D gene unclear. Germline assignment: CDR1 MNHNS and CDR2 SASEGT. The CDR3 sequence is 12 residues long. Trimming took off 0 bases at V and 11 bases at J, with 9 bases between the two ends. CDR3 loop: CASSEAIDWQYF. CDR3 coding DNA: TGTGCCAGCAGTGAAGCGATCGACTGGCAGTATTTT.

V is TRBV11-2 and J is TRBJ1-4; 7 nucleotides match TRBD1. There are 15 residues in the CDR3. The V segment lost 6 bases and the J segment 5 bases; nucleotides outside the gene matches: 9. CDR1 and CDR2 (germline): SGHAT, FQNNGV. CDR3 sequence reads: CASRRPGTENEKLFF. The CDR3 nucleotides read TGTGCCAGCAGACGTCCCGGGACAGAGAATGAAAAACTGTTTTTT.

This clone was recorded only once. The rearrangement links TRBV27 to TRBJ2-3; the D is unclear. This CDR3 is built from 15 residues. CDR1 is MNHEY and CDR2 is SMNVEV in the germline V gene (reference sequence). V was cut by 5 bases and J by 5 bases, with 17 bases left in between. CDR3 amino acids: CASSRRPSGRDTQYF. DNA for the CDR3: TGTGCCAGCAGTCGTAGACCGTCAGGTCGAGATACGCAGTATTTT.

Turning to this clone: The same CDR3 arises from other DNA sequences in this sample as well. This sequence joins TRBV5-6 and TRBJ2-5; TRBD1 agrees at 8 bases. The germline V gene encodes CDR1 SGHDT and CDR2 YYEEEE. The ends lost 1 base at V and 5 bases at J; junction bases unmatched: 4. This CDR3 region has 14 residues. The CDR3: CASSLQGARETQYF. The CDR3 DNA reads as TGTGCCAGCAGCTTGCAGGGGGCACGGGAGACCCAGTACTTC.

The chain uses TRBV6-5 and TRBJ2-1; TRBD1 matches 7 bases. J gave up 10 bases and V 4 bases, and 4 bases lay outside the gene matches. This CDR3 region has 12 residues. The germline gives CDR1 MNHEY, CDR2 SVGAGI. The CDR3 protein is CASSFQGDEQFF. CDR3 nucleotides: TGTGCCAGCAGTTTTCAGGGGGACGAGCAGTTCTTC.

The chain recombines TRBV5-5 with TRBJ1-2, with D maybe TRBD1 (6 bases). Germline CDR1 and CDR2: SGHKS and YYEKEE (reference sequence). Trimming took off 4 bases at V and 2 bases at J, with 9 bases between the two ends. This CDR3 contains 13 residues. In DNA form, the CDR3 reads TGTGCCAGCAGCGTCACAGGGAACTATGGCTACACCTTC. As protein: CASSVTGNYGYTF.

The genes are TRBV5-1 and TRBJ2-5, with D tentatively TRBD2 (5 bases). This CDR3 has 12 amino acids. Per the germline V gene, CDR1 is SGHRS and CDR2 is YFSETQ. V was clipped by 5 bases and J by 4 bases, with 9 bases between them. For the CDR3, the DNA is TGCGCCAGCAGTCCGGCGGGAGAGACCCAGTACTTC. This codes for CASSPAGETQYF.

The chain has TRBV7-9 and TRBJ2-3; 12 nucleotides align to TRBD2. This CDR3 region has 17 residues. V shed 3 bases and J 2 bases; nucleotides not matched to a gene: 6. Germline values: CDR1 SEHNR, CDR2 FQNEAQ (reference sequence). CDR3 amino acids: CASSLGTSGSYTDTQYF. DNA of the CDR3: TGTGCCAGCAGCTTGGGGACTAGCGGGTCCTACACAGATACGCAGTATTTT. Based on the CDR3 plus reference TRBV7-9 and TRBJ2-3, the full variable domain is DTGVSQNPRHKITKRGQNVTFRCDPISEHNRLYWYRQTLGQGPEFLTYFQNEAQLEKSRLLSDRFSAERPKGSFSTLEIQRTEQGDSAMYLCASSLGTSGSYTDTQYFGPGTRLTVL.

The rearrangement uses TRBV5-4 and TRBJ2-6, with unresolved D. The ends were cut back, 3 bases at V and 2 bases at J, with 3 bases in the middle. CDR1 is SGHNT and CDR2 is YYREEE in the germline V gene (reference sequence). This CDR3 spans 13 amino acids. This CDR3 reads CASSSTGANVLTF. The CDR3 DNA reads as TGTGCCAGCAGCTCCACTGGGGCCAACGTCCTGACTTTC.

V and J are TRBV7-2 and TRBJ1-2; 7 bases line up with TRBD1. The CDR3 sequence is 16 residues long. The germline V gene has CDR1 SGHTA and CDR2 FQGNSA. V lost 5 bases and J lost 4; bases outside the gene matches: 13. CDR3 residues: CASSLNQQGHGYGYTF. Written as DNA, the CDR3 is TGTGCCAGCAGCCTTAACCAACAGGGGCATGGCTATGGCTACACCTTC.

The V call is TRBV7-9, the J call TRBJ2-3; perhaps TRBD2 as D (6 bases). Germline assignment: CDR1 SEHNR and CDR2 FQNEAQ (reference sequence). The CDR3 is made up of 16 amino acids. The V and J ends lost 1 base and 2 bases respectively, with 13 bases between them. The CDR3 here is CASSLDGTSLTDTQYF. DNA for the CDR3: TGTGCCAGCAGCTTAGACGGGACTTCCCTCACAGATACGCAGTATTTT.

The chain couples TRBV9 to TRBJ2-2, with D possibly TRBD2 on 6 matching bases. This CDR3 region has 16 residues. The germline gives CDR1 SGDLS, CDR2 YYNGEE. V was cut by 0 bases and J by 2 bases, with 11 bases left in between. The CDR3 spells CASSVALGSNTGELFF. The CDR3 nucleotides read TGTGCCAGCAGCGTAGCTCTCGGGAGTAACACCGGGGAGCTGTTTTTT.

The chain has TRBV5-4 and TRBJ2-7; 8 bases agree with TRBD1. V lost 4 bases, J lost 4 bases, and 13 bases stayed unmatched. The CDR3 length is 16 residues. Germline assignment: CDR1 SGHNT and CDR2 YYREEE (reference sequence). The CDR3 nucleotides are TGTGCCAGCAGCGCCGGACAGGGAGCAGGGTTTTACGAGCAGTACTTC. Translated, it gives CASSAGQGAGFYEQYF.

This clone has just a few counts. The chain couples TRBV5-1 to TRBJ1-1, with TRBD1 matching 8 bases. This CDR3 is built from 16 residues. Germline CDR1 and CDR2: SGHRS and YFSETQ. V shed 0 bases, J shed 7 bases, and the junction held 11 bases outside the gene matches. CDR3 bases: TGCGCCAGCAGCTTGGTCCCGGGACAGGTTTCCCTTGAAGCTTTCTTT. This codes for CASSLVPGQVSLEAFF. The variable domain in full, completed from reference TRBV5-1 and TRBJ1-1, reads KAGVTQTPRYLIKTRGQQVTLSCSPISGHRSVSWYQQTPGQGLQFLFEYFSETQRNKGNFPGRFSGRQFSNSRSEMNVSTLELGDSALYLCASSLVPGQVSLEAFFGQGTRLTVV.

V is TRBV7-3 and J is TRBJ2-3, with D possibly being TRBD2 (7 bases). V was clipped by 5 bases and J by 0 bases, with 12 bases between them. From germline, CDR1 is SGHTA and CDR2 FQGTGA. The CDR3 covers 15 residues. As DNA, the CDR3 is TGTGCCAGCAGCCCTGGGGGGGCTAGCACAGATACGCAGTATTTT. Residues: CASSPGGASTDTQYF.

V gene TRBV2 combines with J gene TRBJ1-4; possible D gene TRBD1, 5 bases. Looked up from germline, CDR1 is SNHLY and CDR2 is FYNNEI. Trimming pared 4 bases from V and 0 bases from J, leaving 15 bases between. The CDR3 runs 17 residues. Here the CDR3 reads CASSVTGRRATNEKLFF. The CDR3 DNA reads TGTGCCAGCAGTGTAACAGGCCGTAGAGCAACTAATGAAAAACTGTTTTTT.

The CDR3 nucleotides are TGTGCCAGCAGCCCCCGTGGTCCGGGAGGCCTCGGTGAGACCCAGTACTTC. Translating gives CASSPRGPGGLGETQYF. This sequence joins TRBV7-9 and TRBJ2-5; 7 bases line up with TRBD2. Losses at the gene ends were 5 bases for V and 5 bases for J; bases not matched to a gene: 17. Germline loops: CDR1 SEHNR, CDR2 FQNEAQ (reference sequence). CDR3 length equals 17 residues.